This entry lists 32 T cell receptor beta chains sequenced from one sample in a study of blood T cell repertoires in COVID-19 (TCRdb year 2020). The protocol used for the library was the immunoSEQ multiplex PCR assay. TCRdb limited this immuneACCESS table to in-frame rearrangements with V and J called. A share of clones is missing; checked studies link under half to unresolved V genes, and the rest is unexplained. This sample is represented by 300,000 or so clones; 88% of them were singletons. The top ten constitute 6.9% of the sample. Input material: peripheral blood. These receptor sequences come from a young woman who had recovered from COVID-19.

The chain uses TRBV7-9 and TRBJ2-2; 14 bases are a match to TRBD2. This CDR3 is 16 amino acids long. Germline CDR1 reads SEHNR; CDR2 reads FQNEAQ (reference sequence). J gave up 7 bases and V 5 bases, and 6 bases lay outside the gene matches. Here the CDR3 reads CASSPGTSGGVGELFF. The CDR3 nucleotides are TGTGCCAGCAGCCCTGGGACTAGCGGGGGTGTCGGGGAGCTGTTTTTT.

This sequence joins TRBV9 and TRBJ2-3, with 8 bases fitting TRBD2. Looked up from germline, CDR1 is SGDLS and CDR2 is YYNGEE. The CDR3 extends over 17 amino acids. V lost 3 bases and J lost 0; bases outside the gene matches: 9. The CDR3 region has the DNA TGTGCCAGCAGCGCCCTTTTAGCGGGGTCTAGCACAGATACGCAGTATTTT. Translated, it gives CASSALLAGSSTDTQYF.

This clone has only a few counts. The chain has TRBV4-1 and TRBJ2-4; 7 bases are a match to TRBD2. The V and J ends lost 1 base and 4 bases, in that order; junction bases with no gene match: 1. CDR1 is MGHRA and CDR2 is YSYEKL in the germline V gene. The CDR3 contains 14 residues. The CDR3 here is CASSQVGGKNIQYF. The CDR3 DNA follows: TGCGCCAGCAGCCAAGTGGGAGGGAAAAACATTCAGTACTTC.

J is TRBJ2-1 and V is TRBV28; a possible D gene is TRBD1 (6 bases). Trimming removed 4 bases from V and 7 bases from J, with 8 bases in between. The V gene's germline CDR1 is MDHEN and CDR2 SYDVKM. This CDR3 spans 12 amino acids. The CDR3 loop is CASSWQGNEQFF. DNA of the CDR3: TGTGCCAGCAGTTGGCAGGGGAATGAGCAGTTCTTC.

This clone was picked up a small number of times. V and J are TRBV7-2 and TRBJ2-3; D possibly corresponds to TRBD1 (5 bases). The length of the CDR3 is 13 residues. V was clipped by 1 base and J by 9 bases, with 11 bases between them. Germline V gives CDR1 SGHTA, CDR2 FQGNSA. The CDR3 here is CASSLGGLGTQYF. The CDR3 DNA sequence: TGTGCCAGCAGCTTAGGGGGCCTAGGGACGCAGTATTTT.

The V gene is TRBV28, the J gene TRBJ2-7; TRBD1 matches at 12 bases. V dropped 6 bases and J dropped 0; count of bases not matched to a gene: 6. The CDR3 has 16 residues. Germline V gene data show CDR1 as MDHEN and CDR2 as SYDVKM. The CDR3 nucleotides are TGTGCCAGCAGGGGACAGGGGGCCTCCAGCTCCTACGAGCAGTACTTC. Its protein is CASRGQGASSSYEQYF.

V usage is TRBV2 and J usage is TRBJ1-2, with D perhaps TRBD1 (6 bases). The CDR3 sequence is 14 residues long. The germline V gene has CDR1 SNHLY and CDR2 FYNNEI. Trimming pared 7 bases from V and 4 bases from J, leaving 16 bases between. The CDR3 DNA reads as TGTGCCAGCAAGGCGGACAGCGAGGCCTATGGCTACACCTTC. It is translated as CASKADSEAYGYTF.

This clone came up a few times. This rearrangement joins TRBV7-3 to TRBJ2-1; 9 positions match TRBD2. Losses at the gene ends were 5 bases for V and 5 bases for J; bases not matched to a gene: 13. Per germline, CDR1 SGHTA and CDR2 FQGTGA. The CDR3 is 17 residues long. CDR3 in amino acids: CASSTTGAGLANNEQFF. CDR3 in DNA: TGTGCCAGCAGCACGACCGGAGCGGGACTAGCCAACAATGAGCAGTTCTTC.

V is TRBV7-2 and J is TRBJ2-3; D possibly corresponds to TRBD2 (5 bases). Germline CDR1 is SGHTA and CDR2 is FQGNSA. V dropped 1 base and J dropped 4 bases, with 12 bases sitting between them. CDR3 size: 15 residues. The CDR3: CASSLGGRDSDTQYF. CDR3 in DNA: TGTGCCAGCAGCTTAGGCGGGCGCGATTCAGATACGCAGTATTTT.

V is TRBV28 and J is TRBJ1-4; D call uncertain. The V end lost 7 bases, the J end lost 3 bases, and 6 bases lay between the germline ends. The length of the CDR3 is 12 residues. Germline values: CDR1 MDHEN, CDR2 SYDVKM. As DNA, the CDR3 is TGTGCCAGCAAAACAGCTAATGAAAAACTGTTTTTT. Its translation is CASKTANEKLFF.

The chain is built from TRBV5-1 and TRBJ2-5; TRBD2 might be the D (6 bases). The germline gives CDR1 SGHRS, CDR2 YFSETQ. V was shortened by 0 bases and J by 5 bases, with 11 bases between the two germline ends. CDR3 length: 14 amino acids. The CDR3 DNA reads as TGCGCCAGCAGCTTGGGACTAGTTAGGGAGACCCAGTACTTC. The encoded protein is CASSLGLVRETQYF.

The rearrangement joins TRBV19 to TRBJ2-2; possibly TRBD1 for D (6 bases). The CDR3 has 14 residues. V dropped 4 bases and J dropped 7 bases, with 13 bases sitting between them. Germline CDR1 reads LNHDA; CDR2 reads SQIVND (reference sequence). The CDR3 coding sequence is TGTGCCAGTAGTACTTCGGGACAATACGGGGAGCTGTTTTTT. Its translation is CASSTSGQYGELFF. The complete variable domain, with remaining parts taken from reference TRBV19 and TRBJ2-2, reads DGGITQSPKYLFRKEGQNVTLSCEQNLNHDAMYWYRQDPGQGLRLIYYSQIVNDFQKGDIAEGYSVSREKKESFPLTVTSAQKNPTAFYLCASSTSGQYGELFFGEGSRLTVL.

This chain joins TRBV6-5 and TRBJ1-2; TRBD1 might be the D (5 bases). The CDR3 is 12 residues long. Germline V gene data show CDR1 as MNHEY and CDR2 as SVGAGI. V shed 8 bases and J shed 8 bases, with 15 bases lying between them. CDR3 protein: CASRAGMGGYTF. CDR3 in DNA: TGTGCCAGCCGGGCAGGGATGGGAGGCTACACCTTC.

As to this clone: At one of its ends the junction is not consistent with the germline gene, which may arise from a read error. The chain couples TRBV28 to TRBJ1-2, with 10 bases lining up with TRBD1. In germline, CDR1 is MDHEN, CDR2 SYDVKM. The CDR3 length is 18 residues. CDR3 protein: CASTMGGDRGREAYGYIF. The CDR3 bases are TGTGCCAGCACCATGGGGGGGGACAGGGGAAGAGAGGCCTATGGCTACATCTTC.

The chain links TRBV5-4 to TRBJ2-5; D is perhaps TRBD1 (6 bases). The V gene lost 4 bases and the J gene lost 5 bases, with 18 bases spanning the gap. From germline, CDR1 is SGHNT and CDR2 YYREEE (reference sequence). The CDR3 sequence is 15 residues long. The CDR3 loop is CASSIKTGPLETQYF. In DNA form, the CDR3 reads TGTGCCAGCAGCATCAAAACAGGGCCCTTGGAGACCCAGTACTTC.

This clone was counted between two and nine times. The V gene is TRBV5-1, the J gene TRBJ1-4; the match to TRBD1 covers 10 bases. Unmatched junction bases numbered 4, after V lost 0 bases and J lost 8 bases. Germline values: CDR1 SGHRS, CDR2 YFSETQ. This CDR3 spans 15 amino acids. CDR3 nucleotide sequence: TGCGCCAGCAGCTTGGCCGGGACAGGGGACGAAAAACTGTTTTTT. It encodes CASSLAGTGDEKLFF.

This sequence joins TRBV19 and TRBJ1-2, with a tentative D call TRBD1 (6 bases). The CDR3 extends over 12 amino acids. Germline CDR1 LNHDA, CDR2 SQIVND (reference sequence). V lost 0 bases and J lost 8, with 7 bases in between. CDR3 sequence (DNA): TGTGCCAGTAGTATAGAAGGGGGAGGCTACACCTTC. Protein product: CASSIEGGGYTF.

V gene TRBV4-2 combines with J gene TRBJ1-2; TRBD1 matches 8 bases. CDR3 length equals 14 residues. The J segment lost 8 bases and the V segment lost 0 bases, leaving 5 bases of the junction unmatched. The germline V gene encodes CDR1 LGHNA and CDR2 YNFKEQ. In DNA form, the CDR3 reads TGTGCCAGCAGCCAAGATCGGACAGGGAAGGGCTACACCTTC. Encoded protein: CASSQDRTGKGYTF.

This clone has only one observation. The CDR3, as DNA: TGTGCCAGCAGCTCTCTGGGCCTTTTCGGGGGAGTTAGCACAGATACGCAGTATTTT. It is translated as CASSSLGLFGGVSTDTQYF. The V and J genes are TRBV7-9 and TRBJ2-3; possible D gene TRBD2, 6 bases. Germline loops: CDR1 SEHNR, CDR2 FQNEAQ (reference sequence). The CDR3 extends over 19 amino acids. V lost 4 bases, J lost 0 bases, and 23 bases lay in between. The full variable domain, in which reference TRBV7-9 and TRBJ2-3 provide the parts outside the CDR3, is DTGVSQNPRHKITKRGQNVTFRCDPISEHNRLYWYRQTLGQGPEFLTYFQNEAQLEKSRLLSDRFSAERPKGSFSTLEIQRTEQGDSAMYLCASSSLGLFGGVSTDTQYFGPGTRLTVL.

This chain uses TRBV10-3 with TRBJ1-2; TRBD1 is a possible D gene (6 bases). CDR1 and CDR2 (germline): ENHRY, SYGVKD. The CDR3 runs 13 residues. V shed 7 bases and J shed 2 bases, with 11 bases lying between them. CDR3 nucleotides: TGTGCCATCATGGACAGCGAAAACTATGGCTACACCTTC. Its translation: CAIMDSENYGYTF.

Here the CDR3 DNA reads TGTGCCAGCAGCTTAGTTGAGGATACACTAATAGGCTACACCTTC. Translated: CASSLVEDTLIGYTF. The chain is built from TRBV11-3 and TRBJ1-2; the D is unclear. CDR3 length: 15 amino acids. The germline V gene has CDR1 SGHNT and CDR2 YENEEA. Trimming took off 1 base at V and 8 bases at J, with 17 bases between the two ends.

This clone has a count of ten or more. The rearrangement links TRBV3-1 (or the pseudogene TRBV3-2) to TRBJ2-7; 9 bases map to TRBD1. This CDR3 is 16 amino acids long. Germline V CDR1 and CDR2: LGHDT, YNNKEL (reference sequence). V was pared by 1 base and J by 3 bases, with 7 bases of the junction left unmatched. The DNA for the CDR3 is TGTGCCAGCAGCCAAGGGCGGGGGACAGGGAACTACGAGCAGTACTTC. This codes for CASSQGRGTGNYEQYF.

This clone was found a few times. The genes are TRBV19 and TRBJ1-2; D is ambiguous. From germline, CDR1 is LNHDA and CDR2 SQIVND (reference sequence). The CDR3 extends over 16 amino acids. V lost 7 bases, J lost 2 bases, and 20 bases lay in between. CDR3 coding DNA: TGTGCCAGTAAACAACAAGTTCGGGGATACAACTATGGCTACACCTTC. It specifies CASKQQVRGYNYGYTF.

This rearrangement joins TRBV7-9 to TRBJ2-3, with D possibly matching TRBD2 (6 bases). Germline V gene data show CDR1 as SEHNR and CDR2 as FQNEAQ (reference sequence). The CDR3 spans 16 residues. The V end was cut by 5 bases, the J end by 3 bases, with 18 bases between. The CDR3 nucleotides are TGTGCCAGCAGCCATCCCACTAGCCAGGGAACAGATACGCAGTATTTT. Its translation is CASSHPTSQGTDTQYF.

This clone was seen a few times. The V call is TRBV2, the J call TRBJ1-5; D ambiguous. Germline CDR1 SNHLY, CDR2 FYNNEI. Trimming stripped 3 bases from V and 1 base from J, with 4 bases between. The CDR3 totals 13 residues. CDR3 in DNA: TGTGCCAGCAGTGAGGAGAGCAATCAGCCCCAGCATTTT. It codes for CASSEESNQPQHF.

The chain is built from TRBV27 and TRBJ2-4; possible D gene TRBD2, 6 bases. V dropped 1 base and J dropped 0 bases, with 16 bases sitting between them. The CDR3 loop spans 18 amino acids. Germline V CDR1 and CDR2: MNHEY, SMNVEV (reference sequence). CDR3 sequence: CASSLWGDHILAKNIQYF. The CDR3 DNA sequence: TGTGCCAGCAGTTTATGGGGGGACCACATCCTAGCCAAAAACATTCAGTACTTC.

The J gene is TRBJ1-1, the V gene TRBV28, with unresolved D. The ends were cut back, 5 bases at V and 3 bases at J, with 13 bases in the middle. Germline V lookup: CDR1 MDHEN, CDR2 SYDVKM. The length of the CDR3 is 14 residues. In DNA form, the CDR3 reads TGTGCCAGCAGTCCCAACCGACGGGACACTGAAGCTTTCTTT. This encodes CASSPNRRDTEAFF. The full variable domain, completed using reference TRBV28 and TRBJ1-1, is DVKVTQSSRYLVKRTGEKVFLECVQDMDHENMFWYRQDPGLGLRLIYFSYDVKMKEKGDIPEGYSVSREKKERFSLILESASTNQTSMYLCASSPNRRDTEAFFGQGTRLTVV.

The chain employs TRBV19 and TRBJ2-1; 13 bases align to TRBD2. V lost 4 bases and J lost 5; bases outside the gene matches: 2. The CDR3 spans 15 residues. CDR1 LNHDA and CDR2 SQIVND come from the germline V gene (reference sequence). The CDR3, as DNA: TGTGCCAGTAGTAGAGGACTAGCGGGGGACAATGAGCAGTTCTTC. It encodes CASSRGLAGDNEQFF.

The chain employs TRBV11-1 and TRBJ2-5; D may be TRBD1 (6 bases). The V end was cut by 6 bases, the J end by 4 bases, with 12 bases between. Germline V gene data show CDR1 as SGHAT and CDR2 as FQDESV (reference sequence). CDR3 length: 13 residues. The CDR3 protein is CASRPTGRETQYF. CDR3 coding DNA: TGTGCCAGCAGACCTACAGGGAGAGAGACCCAGTACTTC.

CDR3 region: CSVGQGVNTGELFF. CDR3 in DNA: TGCAGCGTAGGACAGGGGGTGAACACCGGGGAGCTGTTTTTT. V is TRBV29-1 and J is TRBJ2-2; the match to TRBD1 covers 10 bases. Germline V gene data show CDR1 as SQVTM and CDR2 as ANQGSEA. V lost 6 bases, J lost 1 base, and 2 bases stayed unmatched. The CDR3 runs 14 residues.

This chain joins TRBV6-6 and TRBJ2-3; 7 positions match TRBD2. Germline loops: CDR1 MNHNY, CDR2 SVGAGI (reference sequence). The CDR3 runs 15 residues. V shed 7 bases and J 6 bases; nucleotides not matched to a gene: 13. DNA of the CDR3: TGTGCCAGCAAAGAGCGGGGAGAGAAGATGGATACGCAGTATTTT. This translates into CASKERGEKMDTQYF.

This clone was counted a few times. CDR3 DNA: TGTGCCAGCAGCCAAGATCCAGGTCAGCCCCAGCATTTT. Translating gives CASSQDPGQPQHF. The gene calls are TRBV3-1 (or the pseudogene TRBV3-2) and TRBJ1-5; no clear D gene. Trimming stripped 0 bases from V and 6 bases from J, with 6 bases between. The CDR3 spans 13 residues. CDR1 and CDR2 (germline): LGHDT, YNNKEL (reference sequence).